What follows are 2 T cell receptor beta chains derived from one specimen sequenced in a study of radiation and T cells in renal cell carcinoma. Described time point: baseline pretreatment blood. Treatment defined: 15 Gy SBRT to primary tumor, nephrectomy 4 weeks later. Clones were read by immunoSEQ multiplex PCR, and TCRdb kept only the in-frame ones, dropping some. Here the sample spans 95,000 or so clones, roughly 90% being singletons. The specimen comprised blood, sampled from a patient whose treatment included radiotherapy and nephrectomy. The receptors come from a man aged 50-60 years with renal cell carcinoma.

This chain uses TRBV4-3 with TRBJ2-1; TRBD1 matches at 7 bases. Germline CDR1 reads LGHNA; CDR2 reads YSLEER. This CDR3 contains 15 residues. The V and J ends lost 4 bases and 2 bases, in that order; junction bases with no gene match: 5. CDR3 sequence (DNA): TGCGCCAGCAGCCGGCCGGGACAGACCTACAATGAGCAGTTCTTC. The encoded protein is CASSRPGQTYNEQFF.

The chain joins TRBV2 to TRBJ1-3, with D unclear. Trimming removed 6 bases from V and 5 bases from J, with 2 bases in between. Germline loops: CDR1 SNHLY, CDR2 FYNNEI. The CDR3 covers 10 residues. The CDR3 reads CASSRNTIYF. The CDR3 nucleotides are TGTGCCAGCAGCCGAAACACCATATATTTT. The variable domain in full, completed from reference TRBV2 and TRBJ1-3, reads EPEVTQTPSHQVTQMGQEVILRCVPISNHLYFYWYRQILGQKVEFLVSFYNNEISEKSEIFDDQFSVERPDGSNFTLKIRSTKLEDSAMYFCASSRNTIYFGEGSWLTVV.